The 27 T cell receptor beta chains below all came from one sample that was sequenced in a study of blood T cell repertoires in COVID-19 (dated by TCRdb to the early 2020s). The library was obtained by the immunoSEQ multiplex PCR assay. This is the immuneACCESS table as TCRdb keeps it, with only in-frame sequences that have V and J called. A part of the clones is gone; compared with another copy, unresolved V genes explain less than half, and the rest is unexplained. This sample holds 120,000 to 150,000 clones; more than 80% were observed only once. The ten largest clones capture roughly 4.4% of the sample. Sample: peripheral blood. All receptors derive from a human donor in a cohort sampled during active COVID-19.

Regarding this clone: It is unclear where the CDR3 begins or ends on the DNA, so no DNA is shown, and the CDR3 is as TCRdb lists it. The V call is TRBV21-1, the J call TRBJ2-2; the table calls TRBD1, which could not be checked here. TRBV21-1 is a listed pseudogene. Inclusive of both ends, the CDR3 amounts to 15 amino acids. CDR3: CASGWGEGATGELFF.

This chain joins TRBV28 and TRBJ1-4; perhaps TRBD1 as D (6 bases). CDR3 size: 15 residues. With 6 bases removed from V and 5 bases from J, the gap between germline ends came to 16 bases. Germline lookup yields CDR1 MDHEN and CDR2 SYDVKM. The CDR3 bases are TGTGCCAGCAGAAGAAGACAGGAGAAAAATGAAAAACTGTTTTTT. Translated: CASRRRQEKNEKLFF.

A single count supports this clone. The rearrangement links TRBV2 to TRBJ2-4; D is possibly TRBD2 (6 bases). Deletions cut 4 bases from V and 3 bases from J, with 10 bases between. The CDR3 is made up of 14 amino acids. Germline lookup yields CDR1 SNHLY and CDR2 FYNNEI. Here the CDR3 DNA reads TGTGCCAGCAGTGTTGGGGGAGGCAAAAACATTCAGTACTTC. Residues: CASSVGGGKNIQYF.

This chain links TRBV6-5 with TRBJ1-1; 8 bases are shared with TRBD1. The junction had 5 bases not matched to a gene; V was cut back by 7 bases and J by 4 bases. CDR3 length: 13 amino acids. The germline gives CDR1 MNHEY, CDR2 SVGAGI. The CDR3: CASTRTGSTEAFF. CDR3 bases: TGTGCCAGCACCCGGACAGGGAGCACTGAAGCTTTCTTT.

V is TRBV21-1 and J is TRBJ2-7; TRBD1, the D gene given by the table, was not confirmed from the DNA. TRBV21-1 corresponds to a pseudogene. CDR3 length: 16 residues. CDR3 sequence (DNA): TGTGCCAGCAGCAAAGTTGTGGGGGACAGCCCCTACGAGCAGTACTTC. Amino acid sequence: CASSKVVGDSPYEQYF.

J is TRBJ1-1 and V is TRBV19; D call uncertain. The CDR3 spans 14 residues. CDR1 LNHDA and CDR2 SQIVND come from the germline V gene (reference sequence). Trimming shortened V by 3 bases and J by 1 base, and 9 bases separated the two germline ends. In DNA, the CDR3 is TGTGCCAGTAGTATTGGCCTCGAGAACACTGAAGCTTTCTTT. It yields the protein CASSIGLENTEAFF.

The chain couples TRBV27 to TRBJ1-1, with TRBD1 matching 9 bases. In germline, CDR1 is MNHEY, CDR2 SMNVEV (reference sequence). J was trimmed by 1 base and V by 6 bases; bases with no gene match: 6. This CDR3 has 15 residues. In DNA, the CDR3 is TGTGCCAGCAGCTTACGGACAGGGGCGAACACTGAAGCTTTCTTT. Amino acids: CASSLRTGANTEAFF.

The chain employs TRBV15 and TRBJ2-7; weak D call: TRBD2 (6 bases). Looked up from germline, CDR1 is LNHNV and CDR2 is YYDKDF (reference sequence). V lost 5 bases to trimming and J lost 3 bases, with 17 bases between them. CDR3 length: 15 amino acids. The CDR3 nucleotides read TGTGCCACCAGCCAAGGGACTGTCTCCCTCTACGAGCAGTACGTC. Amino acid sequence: CATSQGTVSLYEQYV.

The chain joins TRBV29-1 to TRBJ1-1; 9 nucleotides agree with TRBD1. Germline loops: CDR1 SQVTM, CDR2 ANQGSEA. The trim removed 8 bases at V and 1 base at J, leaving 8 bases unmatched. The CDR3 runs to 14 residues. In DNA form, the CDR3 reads TGCAGCTACACAGGGGGCGGAAGGAACACTGAAGCTTTCTTT. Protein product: CSYTGGGRNTEAFF. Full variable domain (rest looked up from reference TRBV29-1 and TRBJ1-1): SAVISQKPSRDICQRGTSLTIQCQVDSQVTMMFWYRQQPGQSLTLIATANQGSEATYESGFVIDKFPISRPNLTFSTLTVSNMSPEDSSIYLCSYTGGGRNTEAFFGQGTRLTVV.

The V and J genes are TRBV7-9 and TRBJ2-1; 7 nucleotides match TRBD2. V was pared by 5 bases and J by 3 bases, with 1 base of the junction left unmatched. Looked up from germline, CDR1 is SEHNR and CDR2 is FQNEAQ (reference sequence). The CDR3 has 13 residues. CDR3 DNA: TGTGCCAGCAGCCGGACTAGCTACAATGAGCAGTTCTTC. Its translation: CASSRTSYNEQFF.

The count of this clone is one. CDR3 DNA sequence: TGTGCCAGCAGTTTATTAGGGACAGGGAGAAACACCATATATTTT. It specifies CASSLLGTGRNTIYF. This chain uses TRBV28 with TRBJ1-3; 9 nucleotides match TRBD1. Germline CDR1 reads MDHEN; CDR2 reads SYDVKM. The CDR3 is 15 amino acids. Unmatched junction bases numbered 3, after V lost 1 base and J lost 5 bases.

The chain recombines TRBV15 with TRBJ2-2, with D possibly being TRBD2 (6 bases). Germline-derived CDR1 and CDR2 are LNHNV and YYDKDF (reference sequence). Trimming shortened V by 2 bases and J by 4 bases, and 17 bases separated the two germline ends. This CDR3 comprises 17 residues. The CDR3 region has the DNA TGTGCCACCAGCAGACCGGGATGGGGGGAGATCACCGGGGAGCTGTTTTTT. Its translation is CATSRPGWGEITGELFF.

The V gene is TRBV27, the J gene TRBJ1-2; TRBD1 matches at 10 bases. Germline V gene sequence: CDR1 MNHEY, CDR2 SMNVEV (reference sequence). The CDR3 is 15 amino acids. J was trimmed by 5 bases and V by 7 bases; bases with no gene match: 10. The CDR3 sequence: CASNQFGDRGYGYTF. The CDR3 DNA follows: TGTGCCAGCAACCAGTTCGGGGACAGGGGTTATGGCTACACCTTC.

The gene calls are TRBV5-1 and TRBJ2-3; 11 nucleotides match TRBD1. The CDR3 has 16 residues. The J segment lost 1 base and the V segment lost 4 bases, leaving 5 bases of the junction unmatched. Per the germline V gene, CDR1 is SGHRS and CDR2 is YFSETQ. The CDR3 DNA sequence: TGCGCCAGCAGCCCTGGGGGACAGGGGGGCACAGATACGCAGTATTTT. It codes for CASSPGGQGGTDTQYF.

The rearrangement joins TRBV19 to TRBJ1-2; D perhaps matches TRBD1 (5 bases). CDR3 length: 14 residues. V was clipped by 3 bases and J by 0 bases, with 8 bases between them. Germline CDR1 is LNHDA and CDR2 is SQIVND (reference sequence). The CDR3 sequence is CASSMRTTNYGYTF. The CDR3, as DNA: TGTGCCAGTAGTATGAGGACAACTAACTATGGCTACACCTTC.

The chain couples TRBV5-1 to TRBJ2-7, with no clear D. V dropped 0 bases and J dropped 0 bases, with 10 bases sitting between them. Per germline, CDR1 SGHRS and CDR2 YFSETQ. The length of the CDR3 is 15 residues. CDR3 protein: CASSLAGSSSYEQYF. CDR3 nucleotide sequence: TGCGCCAGCAGCTTGGCAGGTTCGAGCTCCTACGAGCAGTACTTC.

The CDR3 loop is CASSFNRGQETQYF. In DNA, the CDR3 is TGTGCCAGCAGCTTTAACAGGGGGCAGGAGACCCAGTACTTC. The genes are TRBV5-4 and TRBJ2-5; TRBD1 agrees at 9 bases. CDR3 length: 14 amino acids. CDR1 and CDR2 from the germline V gene are SGHNT and YYREEE (reference sequence). J was trimmed by 5 bases and V by 2 bases; bases with no gene match: 4.

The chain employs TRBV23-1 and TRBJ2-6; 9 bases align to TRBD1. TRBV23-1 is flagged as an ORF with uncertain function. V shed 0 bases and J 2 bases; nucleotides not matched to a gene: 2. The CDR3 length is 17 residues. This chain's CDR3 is CASSQSNRGPGANVLTF. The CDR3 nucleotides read TGCGCCAGCAGTCAATCGAACAGGGGGCCTGGGGCCAACGTCCTGACTTTC.

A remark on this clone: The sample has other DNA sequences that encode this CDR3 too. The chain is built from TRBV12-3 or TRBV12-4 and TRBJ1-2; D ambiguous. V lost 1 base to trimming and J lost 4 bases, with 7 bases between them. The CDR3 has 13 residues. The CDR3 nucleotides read TGTGCCAGCAGTTTAGGTAACTTCTATGGCTACACCTTC. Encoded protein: CASSLGNFYGYTF.

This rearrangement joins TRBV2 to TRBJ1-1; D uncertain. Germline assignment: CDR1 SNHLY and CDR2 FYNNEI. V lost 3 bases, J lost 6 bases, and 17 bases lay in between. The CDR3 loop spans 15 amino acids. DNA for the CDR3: TGTGCCAGCAGTGATATGAGAGGGCGGGCCGCTGAAGCTTTCTTT. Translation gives CASSDMRGRAAEAFF.

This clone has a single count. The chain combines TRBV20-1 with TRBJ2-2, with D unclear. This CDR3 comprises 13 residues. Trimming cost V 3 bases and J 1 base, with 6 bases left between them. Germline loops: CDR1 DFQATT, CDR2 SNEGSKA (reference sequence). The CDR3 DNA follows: TGCAGTGCTAGTAGACAGAACACCGGGGAGCTGTTTTTT. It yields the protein CSASRQNTGELFF.

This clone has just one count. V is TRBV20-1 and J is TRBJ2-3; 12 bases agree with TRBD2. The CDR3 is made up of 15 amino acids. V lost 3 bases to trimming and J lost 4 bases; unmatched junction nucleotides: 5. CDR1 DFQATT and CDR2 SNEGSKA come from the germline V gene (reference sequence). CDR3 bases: TGCAGTGCTAGTCTAGCGGGGGGGCCCGCAGATACGCAGTATTTT. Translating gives CSASLAGGPADTQYF.

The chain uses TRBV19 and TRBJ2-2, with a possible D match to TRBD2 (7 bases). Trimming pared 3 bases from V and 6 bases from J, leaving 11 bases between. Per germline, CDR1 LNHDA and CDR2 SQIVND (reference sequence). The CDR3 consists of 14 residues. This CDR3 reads CASSMGGRPGELFF. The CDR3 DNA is TGTGCCAGTAGTATGGGGGGGCGACCCGGGGAGCTGTTTTTT.

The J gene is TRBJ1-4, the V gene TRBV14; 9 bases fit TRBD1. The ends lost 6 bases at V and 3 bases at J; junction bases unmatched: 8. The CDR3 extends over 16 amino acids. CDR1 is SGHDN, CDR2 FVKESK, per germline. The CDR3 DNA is TGTGCCAGCAGTTCCGGGACAGGGTGGGCTAATGAAAAACTGTTTTTT. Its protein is CASSSGTGWANEKLFF.

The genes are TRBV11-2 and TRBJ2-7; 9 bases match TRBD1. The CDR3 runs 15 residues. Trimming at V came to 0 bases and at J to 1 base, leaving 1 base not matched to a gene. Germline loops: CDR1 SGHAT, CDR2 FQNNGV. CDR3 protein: CASSLEQGASYEQYF. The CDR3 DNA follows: TGTGCCAGCAGCTTAGAACAGGGGGCTTCCTACGAGCAGTACTTC.

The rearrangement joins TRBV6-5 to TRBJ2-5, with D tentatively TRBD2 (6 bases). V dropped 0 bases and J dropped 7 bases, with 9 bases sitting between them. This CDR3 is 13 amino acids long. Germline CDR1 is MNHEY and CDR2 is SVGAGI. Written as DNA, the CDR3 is TGTGCCAGCAGTTACTCGGAGGGGTGGACCCAGTACTTC. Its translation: CASSYSEGWTQYF.

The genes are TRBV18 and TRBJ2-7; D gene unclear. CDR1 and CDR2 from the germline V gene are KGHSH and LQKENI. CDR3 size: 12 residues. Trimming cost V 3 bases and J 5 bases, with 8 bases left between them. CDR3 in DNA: TGTGCCAGCTCACCGTCCCAGGACGAGCAGTACTTC. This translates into CASSPSQDEQYF.